The source of this T cell receptor beta chain is a study of CXCR3-negative and CXCR3-positive naive CD8 T cells. Notes on the study in general: Similar TRBV-TRBJ usage characterized naive CXCR3-negative and CXCR3-positive cells; memory cells differed. With surface CD5 comparable between naive subsets, TCR strength was estimated using properties derived from the TRB CDR3. Researchers report that CXCR3-positive naive cells carry more hydrophobic TRB CDR3s than CXCR3-negative naive cells.

Naive CD8+ T cells showed a CD45RO-CCR7+CD27+CD95- phenotype. For this clonotype: Its specificity is not known.

CDR3 length equals 16 residues. Germline V gene data show CDR1 as SNHLY and CDR2 as FYNNEI. UMI-labeled 5' RACE yielded the TRB cDNA libraries. TCRdb reprocessed the 5' RACE reads and reports one entry per CDR3 protein, with no DNA. The clone table shows about 51,000 distinct CDR3 sequences, with the ten largest holding roughly 0.6%. The TCR originated in a human donor in good health. Some clones in this sample may be carry-over from other donors' samples. Sequencing input: naive CXCR3+ CD8+ T cells from blood. The subset was: CD45RO-CCR7+CD27+CD95- naive CD8+ T cells expressing CXCR3 (TNR3+). The chain has TRBV2 and TRBJ2-5; TCRdb reports TRBD1, a call that lacks DNA to check it against. This chain's CDR3 is CASSEGILGVGETQYF. Full variable domain (missing parts from reference TRBV2 and TRBJ2-5): EPEVTQTPSHQVTQMGQEVILRCVPISNHLYFYWYRQILGQKVEFLVSFYNNEISEKSEIFDDQFSVERPDGSNFTLKIRSTKLEDSAMYFCASSEGILGVGETQYFGPGTRLLVL.